A single sample gave rise to the 14 T cell receptor beta chains below, sequenced in a study of vaccination and CD4 T cells after COVID-19. Sequencing of DNA taken from cultured CD4+ T cells relied on the Oncomine TCR Beta short-read assay. Investigators isolated genomic DNA from cultured CD4+ T cells. TCRdb used MiXCR to reprocess the PCR reads, holding one entry per CDR3 protein. Of some 9,100 distinct CDR3 sequences detected, approximately 30% appear once; the ten largest clones hold 20%. These receptors have no known antigen. The sample's treatment: 10-day PBMC culture with coronavirus spike peptide pools or control peptides (ViraFEST assay). Before the COVID-19 pandemic (2011-2018), CD4+ T cells were obtained from the unexposed donor. Sequenced sample: CD4+ T cells from blood, cultured in vitro. These receptors all come from a human donor in good health.

This clonotype has more than one count but fewer than ten. The genes are TRBV27 and TRBJ1-1, with D hard to call. Trimming stripped 0 bases from V and 4 bases from J, with 15 bases between. Germline assignment: CDR1 MNHEY and CDR2 SMNVEV (reference sequence). This CDR3 comprises 16 residues. This chain's CDR3 is CASSLSQPAGVTEAFF. The CDR3 DNA reads TGTGCCAGCAGTTTATCTCAGCCAGCTGGTGTCACTGAAGCTTTCTTT.

The sample holds a few counts of this clonotype. The rearrangement uses TRBV7-2 and TRBJ2-5; TRBD2 agrees at 9 bases. From germline, CDR1 is SGHTA and CDR2 FQGNSA. CDR3 length equals 15 residues. V was clipped by 0 bases and J by 9 bases; unmatched bases: 8. In nucleotides, the CDR3 is TGTGCCAGCAGCTTAGCGCGGGGGGGGGTAGGGGCCCAGTACTTC. It encodes CASSLARGGVGAQYF.

V gene TRBV11-3 combines with J gene TRBJ1-1; D ambiguous. V lost 6 bases, J lost 1 base, and 9 bases lay in between. Looked up from germline, CDR1 is SGHNT and CDR2 is YENEEA. This CDR3 contains 13 residues. CDR3 sequence: CASSQTTNTEAFF. CDR3 coding DNA: TGTGCCAGCAGTCAAACTACGAACACTGAAGCTTTCTTT.

The CDR3 here is CASSQVTGGFSGNTIYF. The DNA of the CDR3 is TGTGCCAGCAGCCAAGTCACAGGGGGATTCTCTGGAAACACCATATATTTT. The V and J genes are TRBV4-2 and TRBJ1-3, with 8 bases matching TRBD1. This CDR3 contains 17 residues. The ends lost 1 base at V and 0 bases at J; junction bases unmatched: 5. The V gene's germline CDR1 is LGHNA and CDR2 YNFKEQ.

Concerning this clonotype: The junction shows a germline mismatch at one end, possibly a read error. The rearrangement uses TRBV5-8 and TRBJ1-1; possible D gene TRBD1, 5 bases. This CDR3 has 14 amino acids. Germline CDR1 is SGHTS and CDR2 is YDEGEE. The CDR3, as DNA: TGTGCCGGCAGCCTGGGACGGGGGAGGACTGAAGCTTTCTTT. Amino acid sequence: CAGSLGRGRTEAFF.

V gene TRBV6-1 combines with J gene TRBJ1-2, with 12 bases fitting TRBD1. The ends lost 8 bases at V and 2 bases at J; junction bases unmatched: 3. Germline loops: CDR1 MNHNS, CDR2 SASEGT. CDR3 length equals 14 residues. The CDR3 DNA reads TGTGCCAGCGGGGGGACAGGGGGCAACTATGGCTACACCTTC. Encoded protein: CASGGTGGNYGYTF.

The chain employs TRBV7-2 and TRBJ2-3; D call uncertain. With 4 bases removed from V and 0 bases from J, the gap between germline ends came to 11 bases. This CDR3 comprises 15 residues. Germline CDR1 and CDR2: SGHTA and FQGNSA. CDR3 protein: CASSSLGRSTDTQYF. As DNA, the CDR3 is TGTGCCAGCAGCTCCTTGGGCCGGAGCACAGATACGCAGTATTTT.

V and J are TRBV20-1 and TRBJ1-1, with TRBD1 as a possible D gene (6 bases). The CDR3 is 15 residues long. V was clipped by 6 bases and J by 3 bases, with 20 bases between them. CDR1 is DFQATT and CDR2 is SNEGSKA in the germline V gene (reference sequence). CDR3 in DNA: TGCAGTGCCCTACCTGGGGGGGCCGGGGACACTGAAGCTTTCTTT. This gives the protein CSALPGGAGDTEAFF.

V and J are TRBV7-8 and TRBJ2-7, with D tentatively TRBD1 (6 bases). The CDR3 loop spans 16 amino acids. V dropped 5 bases and J dropped 1 base, with 18 bases sitting between them. Germline CDR1 and CDR2: SGHVS and FQNEAQ. The CDR3 loop is CASSAMGHPISYEQYF. CDR3 sequence (DNA): TGTGCCAGCAGCGCGATGGGACACCCGATTTCCTACGAGCAGTACTTC.

This clonotype was counted between two and nine times. This sequence joins TRBV20-1 and TRBJ1-1; D gene ambiguous. The CDR3 totals 13 residues. The V gene's germline CDR1 is DFQATT and CDR2 SNEGSKA (reference sequence). Trimming shortened V by 2 bases and J by 0 bases, and 7 bases separated the two germline ends. The CDR3 region is CSARRAMNTEAFF. CDR3 DNA sequence: TGCAGTGCTAGAAGGGCCATGAACACTGAAGCTTTCTTT.

V and J are TRBV6-1 and TRBJ1-1, with TRBD1 matching 8 bases. Per the germline V gene, CDR1 is MNHNS and CDR2 is SASEGT. CDR3 length: 14 amino acids. The trim removed 3 bases at V and 8 bases at J, leaving 8 bases unmatched. CDR3 amino acids: CASSEGTGPREAFF. In nucleotides, the CDR3 is TGTGCCAGCAGTGAGGGGACAGGACCCCGGGAAGCTTTCTTT.

This clonotype was counted only a few times. V and J are TRBV7-8 and TRBJ2-7, with D possibly TRBD2 on 5 matching bases. Germline-derived CDR1 and CDR2 are SGHVS and FQNEAQ. This CDR3 comprises 14 residues. V was trimmed by 5 bases and J by 6 bases, leaving 17 bases between them. The CDR3 loop reads CASSPTPRAGEQYF. The CDR3 bases are TGTGCCAGCAGCCCGACCCCAAGGGCGGGCGAGCAGTACTTC.

This clonotype turned up a few times. The J gene is TRBJ2-5, the V gene TRBV20-1, with D perhaps TRBD1 (5 bases). The CDR3 is 16 residues long. Trimming took off 5 bases at V and 1 base at J, with 20 bases between the two ends. CDR1 is DFQATT and CDR2 is SNEGSKA in the germline V gene (reference sequence). The CDR3 DNA sequence: TGCAGTGCTCGAATCGGACATCGAAGTTCCCAAGAGACCCAGTACTTC. Its protein is CSARIGHRSSQETQYF.

This clonotype was detected a few times. The J gene is TRBJ2-2, the V gene TRBV7-6; 8 nucleotides match TRBD2. V gave up 2 bases and J gave up 6 bases; unmatched junction bases: 5. The CDR3 is 15 amino acids. The germline CDR1 and CDR2 sequences are SGHVS and FNYEAQ. Written as DNA, the CDR3 is TGTGCCAGCAGCTTAATCGCGGGAGGCTCCGGGGAGCTGTTTTTT. Translating gives CASSLIAGGSGELFF.